This entry features one TCR beta chain sequence. Which antigen it targets is not known. There are no base qualities to consult, and no much larger clone falls within one base. This entry belongs to a study of OX40 agonist ivuxolimab in advanced cancers. Background on the whole study: Ivuxolimab, which targeted the costimulatory receptor OX40 (CD134), was an agonistic, fully human IgG2 monoclonal antibody. Intravenous ivuxolimab was administered to patients every 2 weeks at six dose levels: 0.01, 0.1, 0.3, 1.5, 3 and 10 mg/kg. Among the roughly 50 dose-escalation patients, around 20 had hepatocellular carcinoma, around 15 melanoma, 9 renal cell carcinoma and 9 head and neck cancer. A male proportion of roughly 80% and a mean age of 60 years, ranging from about 20 to 80, were recorded for the dose-escalation cohort. Prior anti-PD-1, anti-PD-L1 or anti-CTLA-4 therapy was permitted, and about two fifths of dose-escalation patients had received checkpoint inhibitors. Partial responses occurred in three dose-escalation patients, of whom one had hepatocellular carcinoma and two had cutaneous melanoma. The purpose of peripheral TCRbeta sequencing was to test whether ivuxolimab changed TCR sequence diversity and led to clonal T-cell expansion. The monotherapy dose-escalation portion (N of about 52 patients) of the phase I ivuxolimab trial is reported in the paper.

What the authors observed across the whole study: Which antigens the clonally expanded peripheral T cells were specific for was not determined. In the 0.1-3.0 mg/kg groups, partial responders were among the patients with the lowest normalized peripheral clonal expansion, particularly in CD8+ T cells. At doses of 0.1 to 3.0 mg/kg, clonal expansion of both CD4+ and CD8+ T cells in blood was seen between baseline and week 6. On average, CD8+ T cells showed more expanded clones than CD4+ T cells after ivuxolimab. Low levels of normalized T-cell clonal expansion were also shown by some nonresponding patients.

To sequence the TCRbeta CDR3 region, genomic DNA was isolated from the sorted cells. The immunoSEQ Assay was used for sequencing of TCRbeta CDR3 regions. TCRdb obtained this table from immuneACCESS and retained in-frame rearrangements with V and J assigned. These tables miss some clones; where compared with another copy, unresolved V genes account for less than half of the shortfall, and the remainder is unexplained. Present in this sample are tens of thousands of clones, over 65% of which were seen just once. Approximately 0.85% of the sample is in the top ten clones. The CDR3 runs 16 residues from the cysteine to the phenylalanine. Only the CDR3 region is kept as DNA, spanning 48 bases read in frame from base 1. From a lookup of the germline V gene, CDR1 and CDR2 are SGHRS and YFSETQ. Trimming costs V 2 bases and J 2 bases, and their ends lie 16 bases apart. Patients with autoimmune disease history or receiving systemic immunosuppression were excluded from the trial. Peripheral blood for TCR sequencing was drawn from every dose cohort at baseline, at cycle 4 day 1 and at cycle 7 day 1. Samples came from an open-label, multicenter, first-in-human phase I dose-escalation trial of ivuxolimab. The trial enrolled adults with locally advanced or metastatic head and neck squamous cell, hepatocellular, melanoma or renal cell carcinoma. Before TCR sequencing, CD4+ and CD8+ T cells were separately sorted from peripheral blood.

The rearrangement combines TRBV5-1 with TRBJ2-5; the D segment could be TRBD2, given 6 matching bases. The receptor's source is an adult with an advanced solid tumor such as melanoma, head and neck, liver or kidney cancer. Material: CD4+ or CD8+ T cells sorted from blood, obtained in a trial of the OX40 agonist ivuxolimab. This receptor has the CDR3 CASSFNPGTGQETQYF. The nucleotide sequence reads TGCGCCAGCAGCTTCAATCCAGGGACTGGACAAGAGACCCAGTACTTC.